This TCR beta chain was captured in a study of Graves' ophthalmopathy and Graves' hyperthyroidism (dated by TCRdb to 2017 to 2018). Notes on the research overall: A patient counted as having stable hyperthyroidism if there was no progression to ophthalmopathy within 18 months of follow-up. TCR beta repertoire signatures were used to distinguish Graves' ophthalmopathy from Graves' hyperthyroidism and to predict progression to ophthalmopathy. In total, 120 to 150 blood samples were TCR-sequenced: around 42 ophthalmopathy, some 75 hyperthyroidism and approximately 17 hyperthyroidism-to-ophthalmopathy patients. A discovery set of 95 to 100 patients (43 ophthalmopathy, under 65 stable hyperthyroidism) was enrolled to explore V-J signatures distinguishing ophthalmopathy from hyperthyroidism. The independent validation cohort included about 19 hyperthyroidism patients plus 17 patients who later progressed from hyperthyroidism to ophthalmopathy. In more than five hyperthyroidism patients, T-cell repertoires of thyroid tissue and blood were compared. After sampling, hyperthyroidism patients received methimazole starting at 30 mg daily, and ophthalmopathy patients received high-dose intravenous methylprednisolone.

TCR beta CDR3 regions were amplified from RNA transcripts for repertoire sequencing. HTBI primers and the Qiagen OneStep RT-PCR kit were used in a first-round RT-PCR, which was followed by a second-round multiplex PCR, size selection and purification. Sequencing of the libraries was carried out on an Illumina HiSeq2000 in paired-end mode with 100 bp reads. The paper's processing steps were these. SOAPnuke was used to process the reads, removing any read that contained adapters or uncalled bases, had a mean Phred below 15, or lacked an exact match to the constant primer or identifier. High-quality paired reads were merged with COPE v1.2.5. Each unique nucleotide sequence was treated as a clonotype, and MiTCR v1.1 was used to align the clonotypes to the IMGT TRB V, D and J references. Only V-J combinations with frequency above 0.0001 were analysed, covering 99.2% of repertoires. For each V-J combination, a TCR clonal expansion and chaos score was defined as F50 clonal expansion divided by the chaos observed in the TCRdist matrix. Welch's t-statistics and random forest were used to reduce features to more than ten V-J combinations, which were fed into a naive Bayes classifier. The similarity between thyroid and blood repertoires was quantified using the Morisita-Horn index. TCRdb took the public reads, trimmed them with fastp at Q25, ran MiXCR for clone calling and kept in-frame beta chains. Rows with one shared CDR3 protein collapse into an entry with the most common genes and DNA. The V and J calls come from TCRdb's annotation, not from the publication. The table for this sample lists 1 million to 1.3 million distinct CDR3 sequences; about 35% of them were counted only once. 11% of the sample is taken by the ten largest.

Patients with hyperthyroidism were aged 18 to 65 years, had been newly diagnosed, and had a disease duration of less than 2 months. Anyone with other autoimmune diseases, uncontrolled infections, pregnancy or lactation was excluded from the study. Diagnosis was based on clinical symptoms, serum thyroxine, TRAb, thyroid ultrasound and orbital computed tomography. Total RNA was extracted with Trizol reagent and quality-checked on an Agilent 2100 Bioanalyzer. This clonotype turned up a few times. Its cognate antigen has yet to be identified. A much larger clone lies a single base off, so this may be a read error. V is clipped by 3 bases and J by 9 bases, and the sequence between their germline boundaries is 11 bases long. The CDR3 has 12 amino acids, counting the end cysteine and phenylalanine. Of the read, only the CDR3 DNA is kept; its 36 bases are in frame from base 1. Sequences SNHLY (CDR1) and FYNNEI (CDR2) are obtained from the germline V gene.

The research as a whole found: In validation, the model predicted ophthalmopathy progression with nearly 71% sensitivity and about 77% specificity; around twelve predicted patients were CT-confirmed with GO in a median of about 7.1 months. No statistical method was used to set the sample size in advance, and the investigators knew which group each participant was assigned to. Ophthalmopathy was separated from stable hyperthyroidism by the 13-signature model with roughly 90% sensitivity and 81.08% specificity in cross-validation and with 80%/75% in the test set. Most expanded thyroid clonotypes with a frequency above 0.001 also appeared in blood, which suggests that blood repertoires may reflect the immune response in the thyroid.

Material: peripheral blood or thyroid tissue (not recorded which). The receptor comes from an adult man with Graves' hyperthyroidism. This sequence uses TRBV2 and TRBJ2-5; the D region possibly corresponds to TRBD1 (5 bases align). The nucleotide sequence is TGTGCCAGCAGTGAGGGGTTAGGGGCCCAGTACTTC. The translation is CASSEGLGAQYF.